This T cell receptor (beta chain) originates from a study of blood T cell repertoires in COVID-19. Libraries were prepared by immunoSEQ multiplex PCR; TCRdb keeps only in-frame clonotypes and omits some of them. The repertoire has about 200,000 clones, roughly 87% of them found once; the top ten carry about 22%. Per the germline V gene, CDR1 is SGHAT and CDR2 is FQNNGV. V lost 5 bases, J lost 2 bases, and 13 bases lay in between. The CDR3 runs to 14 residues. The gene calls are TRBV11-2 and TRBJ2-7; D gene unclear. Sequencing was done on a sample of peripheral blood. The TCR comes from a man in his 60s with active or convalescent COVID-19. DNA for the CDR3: TGTGCCAGCAGCCGCGCGTTTCAACCCTACGAGCAGTACTTC. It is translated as CASSRAFQPYEQYF.